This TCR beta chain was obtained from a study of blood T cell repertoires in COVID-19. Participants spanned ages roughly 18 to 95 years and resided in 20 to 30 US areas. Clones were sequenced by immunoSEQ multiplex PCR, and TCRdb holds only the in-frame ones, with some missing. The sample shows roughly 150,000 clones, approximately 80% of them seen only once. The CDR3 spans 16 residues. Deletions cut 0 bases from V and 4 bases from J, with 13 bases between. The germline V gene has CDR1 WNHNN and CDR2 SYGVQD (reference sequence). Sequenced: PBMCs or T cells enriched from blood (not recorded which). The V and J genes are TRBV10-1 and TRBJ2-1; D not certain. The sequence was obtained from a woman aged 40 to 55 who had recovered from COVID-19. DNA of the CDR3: TGCGCCAGCAGTGAGTCGCCGGGTCCTCTTTACAATGAGCAGTTCTTC. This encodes CASSESPGPLYNEQFF.